Below are 14 T cell receptor beta chains sequenced from a single sample in a study of blood T cell repertoires in COVID-19. Assay used: immunoSEQ multiplex PCR; TCRdb lists only in-frame clones, some missing. The sample includes some 120,000 clones, around 86% of them seen just once. The specimen was peripheral blood. These receptor sequences come from a woman at least 80 years old with acute or convalescent COVID-19.

V is TRBV7-2 and J is TRBJ2-7; the match to TRBD1 covers 7 bases. Germline-derived CDR1 and CDR2 are SGHTA and FQGNSA. V lost 4 bases, J lost 4 bases, and 4 bases stayed unmatched. The length of the CDR3 is 13 residues. CDR3 amino acids: CASSYGTEYEQYF. The CDR3 DNA reads TGTGCCAGCAGCTATGGGACAGAATACGAGCAGTACTTC.

A note on this clone: Other DNA sequences from this sample encode an identical CDR3 as well. The chain has TRBV28 and TRBJ1-5; tentative D call: TRBD1 (6 bases). This CDR3 comprises 15 residues. V gave up 2 bases and J gave up 4 bases, with 12 bases separating them. Looked up from germline, CDR1 is MDHEN and CDR2 is SYDVKM. The DNA for the CDR3 is TGTGCCAGCAGTTTAGCGGGGGGCGGGAATCAGCCCCAGCATTTT. It specifies CASSLAGGGNQPQHF. Drawing the rest from reference TRBV28 and TRBJ1-5, the complete variable domain is DVKVTQSSRYLVKRTGEKVFLECVQDMDHENMFWYRQDPGLGLRLIYFSYDVKMKEKGDIPEGYSVSREKKERFSLILESASTNQTSMYLCASSLAGGGNQPQHFGDGTRLSIL.

This chain uses TRBV5-5 with TRBJ2-1; D is uncertain. This CDR3 contains 13 residues. Germline CDR1 reads SGHKS; CDR2 reads YYEKEE (reference sequence). The V and J ends lost 4 bases and 8 bases respectively, with 13 bases between them. The CDR3 region is CASSNSNNHEQFF. The CDR3 DNA follows: TGTGCCAGCAGCAACAGCAACAATCATGAGCAGTTCTTC.

The chain combines TRBV9 with TRBJ2-2; 9 nucleotides agree with TRBD2. This CDR3 has 15 amino acids. Germline V gene data show CDR1 as SGDLS and CDR2 as YYNGEE. The J segment lost 4 bases and the V segment lost 2 bases, leaving 3 bases of the junction unmatched. CDR3 protein: CASSVQTSGTGELFF. As DNA, the CDR3 is TGTGCCAGCAGCGTTCAGACTAGCGGCACCGGGGAGCTGTTTTTT.

The genes are TRBV7-9 and TRBJ1-2; no reliable D call. Trimming left V 0 bases short and J 9 bases short, with 23 bases between. This CDR3 contains 17 residues. Germline V CDR1 and CDR2: SEHNR, FQNEAQ (reference sequence). CDR3 protein: CASSLALGSGSPGSYTF. The DNA for the CDR3 is TGTGCCAGCAGCTTAGCCTTAGGGTCTGGTTCGCCGGGGAGCTACACCTTC.

The chain joins TRBV7-9 to TRBJ2-6; TRBD1 is a possible D gene (5 bases). The CDR3 totals 15 residues. The V end was cut by 5 bases, the J end by 0 bases, with 8 bases between. The germline CDR1 and CDR2 sequences are SEHNR and FQNEAQ (reference sequence). The CDR3 is CASSARGSGANVLTF. In DNA form, the CDR3 reads TGTGCCAGCAGCGCAAGGGGCTCTGGGGCCAACGTCCTGACTTTC. The full variable domain, rest sourced from reference TRBV7-9 and TRBJ2-6, is DTGVSQNPRHKITKRGQNVTFRCDPISEHNRLYWYRQTLGQGPEFLTYFQNEAQLEKSRLLSDRFSAERPKGSFSTLEIQRTEQGDSAMYLCASSARGSGANVLTFGAGSRLTVL.

The chain links TRBV6-5 to TRBJ1-1; 7 bases are a match to TRBD1. After removal of 1 base from V and 4 bases from J, the junction contained 9 bases not matched to a gene. CDR3 size: 16 residues. The germline V gene encodes CDR1 MNHEY and CDR2 SVGAGI. CDR3 sequence reads: CASSYFEGAGRTEAFF. In DNA form, the CDR3 reads TGTGCCAGCAGTTACTTCGAGGGGGCAGGACGCACTGAAGCTTTCTTT.

A few counts support this clone. The chain uses TRBV24-1 and TRBJ1-1, with D possibly TRBD1 on 5 matching bases. This CDR3 region has 15 residues. Germline V gene data show CDR1 as KGHDR and CDR2 as SFDVKD. V lost 3 bases to trimming and J lost 1 base, with 11 bases between them. The CDR3 DNA follows: TGTGCCACCAGTGATCAGGGTTATTGGAACACTGAAGCTTTCTTT. It codes for CATSDQGYWNTEAFF.

V usage is TRBV6-2 or TRBV6-3 and J usage is TRBJ2-6; TRBD2 is a possible D gene (6 bases). The CDR3 contains 18 residues. V lost 6 bases and J lost 1, with 19 bases in between. Germline values: CDR1 MNHEY, CDR2 SVGEGT. The CDR3 coding sequence is TGTGCCAGCAGCCTACGGGGGACGGCAGCTTCTGGGGCCAACGTCCTGACTTTC. Its translation: CASSLRGTAASGANVLTF.

The CDR3 loop reads CASSFGTSAETQYF. The CDR3 DNA follows: TGTGCCAGCAGCTTTGGGACTAGCGCAGAGACCCAGTACTTC. V is TRBV7-9 and J is TRBJ2-5, with 10 bases lining up with TRBD2. Germline CDR1 SEHNR, CDR2 FQNEAQ (reference sequence). This CDR3 has 14 amino acids. Trimming took 3 bases from V and 4 from J; bases not matched to a gene: 2.

The V gene is TRBV6-5, the J gene TRBJ1-1; no firm D call. This CDR3 region has 12 residues. The ends were cut back, 7 bases at V and 0 bases at J, with 6 bases in the middle. Germline V gene data show CDR1 as MNHEY and CDR2 as SVGAGI. The CDR3 nucleotides read TGTGCCAGCATTTATATGAACACTGAAGCTTTCTTT. This codes for CASIYMNTEAFF.

This chain joins TRBV10-3 and TRBJ2-1, with 10 bases identical to TRBD1. The V gene end was trimmed by 6 bases and the J gene end by 10 bases; junction bases not matched to a gene: 9. The CDR3 has 14 residues. The germline gives CDR1 ENHRY, CDR2 SYGVKD. DNA of the CDR3: TGTGCCATCAGATTGACAGGGGGCGCGGGCGAGCAGTTCTTC. Its translation: CAIRLTGGAGEQFF.

This clone came up a few times. The rearrangement joins TRBV5-1 to TRBJ2-2; D gene unclear. The CDR3 has 15 residues. Germline V gene data show CDR1 as SGHRS and CDR2 as YFSETQ. V was pared by 0 bases and J by 1 base, with 7 bases between. CDR3 region: CASSLVPENTGELFF. The CDR3 DNA follows: TGCGCCAGCAGCTTGGTCCCAGAGAACACCGGGGAGCTGTTTTTT. The variable domain in full, completed from reference TRBV5-1 and TRBJ2-2, reads KAGVTQTPRYLIKTRGQQVTLSCSPISGHRSVSWYQQTPGQGLQFLFEYFSETQRNKGNFPGRFSGRQFSNSRSEMNVSTLELGDSALYLCASSLVPENTGELFFGEGSRLTVL.

CDR3 residues: CASSHLQGAKTNTGELFF. The CDR3 DNA reads TGCGCCAGCAGCCACTTACAGGGGGCTAAAACGAACACCGGGGAGCTGTTTTTT. The V gene is TRBV4-1, the J gene TRBJ2-2, with TRBD1 matching over 9 bases. After removal of 3 bases from V and 0 bases from J, the junction contained 8 bases not matched to a gene. From germline, CDR1 is MGHRA and CDR2 YSYEKL. The length of the CDR3 is 18 residues.